These T cell receptor beta chains were read from a single sample in a study of T cell changes during pregnancy in multiple sclerosis. Measured with immunoSEQ multiplex PCR; TCRdb has only the in-frame clones, and not every one. The sample includes approximately 100,000 clones, approximately 92% of them seen just once. The source was peripheral blood, collected in the second trimester of pregnancy. Receptors originate from a female donor with multiple sclerosis, enrolled in a pregnancy study. CDR3s include the opening cysteine and the closing phenylalanine or tryptophan. A D gene is named only where the DNA matches it firmly. The listing skips clone size in some rows; elsewhere it reads once, few, many or a size class.

D	V	J	size	DNA	CDR3
-	TRBV5-8	TRBJ1-6	-	TGTGCCAGCACCGCCCTCCACTTT	CASTALHF
-	TRBV2	TRBJ2-1	once	TGTGCCAGCAGTTTCCAGGCCTACAATGAGCAGTTCTTC	CASSFQAYNEQFF
-	TRBV6-4	TRBJ1-1	few	TGTGCCAGCAGTGAGGGCAGGGGCACTGAAGCTTTCTTT	CASSEGRGTEAFF
TRBD2	TRBV5-4	TRBJ2-1	-	TGTGCCAGCAGCTTGAGAGGACTAGCTTACAATGAGCAGTTCTTC	CASSLRGLAYNEQFF
TRBD1	TRBV7-2	TRBJ1-2	-	TGTGGGGGGGGACAGGGGACCACCTCAACTTATGGCTACACCTTC	CGGGQGTTSTYGYTF
-	TRBV10-3	TRBJ2-2	-	TGTGCCATCAGTGATACCCGTGGCTCAGCGACGCTCAGGGAGCTGTTTTTT	CAISDTRGSATLRELFF
-	TRBV5-6	TRBJ1-2	-	TGTGCCAGCAGCTTGTCCCCGACAGCGACGGGCTACACCTTC	CASSLSPTATGYTF
-	TRBV5-1	TRBJ1-2	once	TGCGCCAGCAGCTTGAAAGGGGACTTTAACTATGGCTACACCTTC	CASSLKGDFNYGYTF
-	TRBV5-1	TRBJ2-2	-	TGCGCCAGCAGCTTGGACGGGGATAGCGAAAGCGGGGAGCTGTTTTTT	CASSLDGDSESGELFF
TRBD1	TRBV29-1	TRBJ2-7	-	TGCAGCGTAGGACAGGGGCCCACCTACGAGCAGTACTTC	CSVGQGPTYEQYF
-	TRBV7-9	TRBJ1-1	-	TGTGCCAGCAGCCTCTTCGGGGGGAACACTGAAGCTTTCTTT	CASSLFGGNTEAFF
TRBD2	TRBV28	TRBJ2-2	-	TGTGCCAGCAGTTTGCTAGCGGAAAACACCGGGGAGCTGTTTTTT	CASSLLAENTGELFF
-	TRBV27	TRBJ2-5	-	TGTGCCAGCAGTTTAGGAGGGAGGGAGACCCAGTACTTC	CASSLGGRETQYF
TRBD2	TRBV30	TRBJ2-1	-	TGTGCCTGGAGTGAAGGGCCCATAGCGGGGGTCTACAATGAGCAGTTCTTC	CAWSEGPIAGVYNEQFF
-	TRBV30	TRBJ2-1	-	TGTGCCTGGAGTCTTAGGGGGTGGTATGAGCAGTTCTTC	CAWSLRGWYEQFF
TRBD1	TRBV25-1	TRBJ1-2	-	TGTGCCAGCAGTGAAGACAGGGGGCATGGCTACACCTTC	CASSEDRGHGYTF
-	TRBV7-9	TRBJ1-1	-	TGTGCCAGCAGCCCTTCCGGGGGTGCGAACACTGAAGCTTTCTTT	CASSPSGGANTEAFF
TRBD2	TRBV15	TRBJ2-5	-	TGTGCCACCAAGAGCGGGAGAGGCGGAGAGACCCAGTACTTC	CATKSGRGGETQYF
-	TRBV2	TRBJ1-1	-	TGTGCCAGCAGCCATGACGGGTACACTGAAGCTTTCTTT	CASSHDGYTEAFF
-	TRBV11-3	TRBJ2-1	-	TGTGCCAGCAGCTTAGGGCGGGCGAACAATGAGCAGTTCTTC	CASSLGRANNEQFF
-	TRBV10-2	TRBJ1-2	-	TGCGCCAGTACCAAGAAGGGGCAGGAGGGGCCCTTGGGATATGGCTACACCTTC	CASTKKGQEGPLGYGYTF
TRBD1	TRBV29-1	TRBJ2-5	-	TGCAGCGTAGGGACAGGGACCGAAGAGACCCAGTACTTC	CSVGTGTEETQYF
-	TRBV7-9	TRBJ1-6	-	TGTGCCAGCAGCTTGCCGGTGGAGAGCTCCTATAATTCACCCCTCCACTTT	CASSLPVESSYNSPLHF
TRBD2	TRBV5-4	TRBJ2-1	-	TGTGCCAGCAGCCCCTGGACTAGCGGGAGTGGCGAGCAGTTCTTC	CASSPWTSGSGEQFF
-	TRBV9	TRBJ2-5	-	TGTGCCAGCAGCAGTGATGGGACTCCCCAGTACTTC	CASSSDGTPQYF
-	TRBV19	TRBJ1-5	-	TGTGCCAGTAGTATAGATCGGACAGTTAATCAGCCCCAGCATTTT	CASSIDRTVNQPQHF
-	TRBV19	TRBJ1-2	-	TGTGCCAGTAGTCTGATGCAGGGCGTCCTGAGAACTGCCTACACCTTC	CASSLMQGVLRTAYTF
-	TRBV14	TRBJ1-1	-	TGTGCCAGCAGCCAAGGGACAGCCCGAGCTTTCTTT	CASSQGTARAFF
-	TRBV10-1	TRBJ1-2	few	TGCGCCAGCAGCGGGTACTATGGCTACACCTTC	CASSGYYGYTF
TRBD2	TRBV27	TRBJ2-1	-	TGTGCCAGCAGCCCGGGACTAGCGGTTTACAATGAGCAGTTCTTC	CASSPGLAVYNEQFF
TRBD1	TRBV25-1	TRBJ1-1	-	TGTGCCAGCAGTGTCGGACAGGCGAACACTGAAGCTTTCTTT	CASSVGQANTEAFF
TRBD1	TRBV27	TRBJ1-2	-	TGTGCCAGCAGCCACGGACAGGGGCGTGACTACACCTTC	CASSHGQGRDYTF
-	TRBV6-1	TRBJ1-1	-	TGTGCCACCGTTCAGAACCCCCGGAACACTGAAGCTTTCTTT	CATVQNPRNTEAFF
-	TRBV7-3	TRBJ1-1	-	TGTGCCAGCAGCTGGGAACAGGGATTCGAAGCTTTCTTT	CASSWEQGFEAFF
-	TRBV4-2	TRBJ2-7	once	TGTGCCAGCAGCCAGAGCTGGGGGCCCTACGAGCAGTACTTC	CASSQSWGPYEQYF
-	TRBV27	TRBJ2-1	-	TGTGCCAGCACCCCAAGGGACTCCTCCTACAATGAGCAGTTCTTC	CASTPRDSSYNEQFF
TRBD1	TRBV7-3	TRBJ1-1	-	TGTGCCAGCAGCCTTACAGGGGGCAGCCACACTGAAGCTTTCTTT	CASSLTGGSHTEAFF
TRBD2	TRBV27	TRBJ2-1	once	TGTGCCAGCAGTTTTTTGGGGACTAGCGGGAGGGCCTACAATGAGCAGTTCTTC	CASSFLGTSGRAYNEQFF
-	TRBV29-1	TRBJ1-1	-	TGCAGCGTTATCGGTTTGCCGAACACTGAAGCTTTCTTT	CSVIGLPNTEAFF
TRBD2	TRBV10-2	TRBJ2-1	-	TGCGCCAGCAGTGAGTCTCGGGCTAGCGGGAATCGAAACAATGAGCAGTTCTTC	CASSESRASGNRNNEQFF
TRBD1	TRBV19	TRBJ1-3	-	TGTGCCACCACCTCGGACAGGGGAAGAAACACCATATATTTT	CATTSDRGRNTIYF
-	TRBV11-1	TRBJ2-7	-	TGTGCCAGCAGCTCCGACAGCTATCCCTACGAGCAGTACTTC	CASSSDSYPYEQYF
-	TRBV9	TRBJ1-5	-	TGTGCCAGCAGCGAAGGGGGGGGAACTAATCAGCCCCAGCATTTT	CASSEGGGTNQPQHF
TRBD2	TRBV5-4	TRBJ2-7	once	TGTGCCAGCAGCTTAGGGCCTAGCGGGGGCGGAGAGCAGTACTTC	CASSLGPSGGGEQYF
TRBD2	TRBV7-3	TRBJ2-2	once	TGTGCCAGCAGTTTTAGCGGGAGTCGGGGCGGGGAGCTGTTTTTT	CASSFSGSRGGELFF
-	TRBV19	TRBJ1-3	-	TGTGCCAGTAGTGAGAGCTCTGGAAACACCATATATTTT	CASSESSGNTIYF
-	TRBV6-1	TRBJ1-5	-	TGTGCCAGCAGTGAACGAGGGATCGCAGGAGTTTACAATCAGCCCCAGCATTTT	CASSERGIAGVYNQPQHF
TRBD2	TRBV6-1	TRBJ2-7	-	TGTGCCAGCAGTTGGGCTAGCGGCTACGAGCAGTACTTC	CASSWASGYEQYF
-	TRBV7-3	TRBJ2-2	-	TGTGCCAGCAGCTTAAGTGGGGGCTCTAACACCGGGGAGCTGTTTTTT	CASSLSGGSNTGELFF
-	TRBV18	TRBJ1-1	-	TGTGCCAGCTCACCATGGGTGGGGGCGCGTACTGAAGCTTTCTTT	CASSPWVGARTEAFF
-	TRBV2	TRBJ2-1	-	TGTGCCAGCAGTGAAGTCTTCAATGAGCAGTTCTTC	CASSEVFNEQFF
TRBD1	TRBV5-1	TRBJ2-3	-	TGCGCCAGCAGCTTGGATGGACAGGTCGTATCCACAGATACGCAGTATTTT	CASSLDGQVVSTDTQYF
TRBD1	TRBV5-1	TRBJ2-5	-	TGCGCCAGCAGCTTGGCCCAGGGGGCTGGAGAGACCCAGTACTTC	CASSLAQGAGETQYF
-	TRBV7-9	TRBJ1-2	-	TGTGCCAGCAGCTCCGATGGACAGATCTATGGCTACACCTTC	CASSSDGQIYGYTF
-	TRBV9	TRBJ1-2	-	TGTGCCAGCAGCGTCGGCCTCGGGGTGGGGAACTATGGCTACACCTTC	CASSVGLGVGNYGYTF